This T cell receptor (beta chain) was sequenced during a study of T cell changes during pregnancy in multiple sclerosis. Assay used: immunoSEQ multiplex PCR; TCRdb lists only in-frame clones, some missing. Of about 40,000 clones detected, 80% to 95% appear once; the ten largest clones hold about 0.45%. The specimen was CD4+ T cells from peripheral blood mononuclear cells, collected in the third trimester of pregnancy. This TCR was recovered from a female donor with multiple sclerosis, enrolled in a pregnancy study.

The CDR3 nucleotides read TGTGCCAGCCACAGGGCGGGGGGGACTGAAGCTTTCTTT. Its translation: CASHRAGGTEAFF. The V gene is TRBV27, the J gene TRBJ1-1, with D maybe TRBD1 (6 bases). CDR3 length: 13 amino acids. V lost 8 bases to trimming and J lost 5 bases, with 15 bases between them. Germline loops: CDR1 MNHEY, CDR2 SMNVEV (reference sequence).